This T cell receptor beta chain originates from a study of CD8 T cells in Susac syndrome. Study-wide points: In total CD8+ repertoires, 15 to 20 Susac-specific public clones were found, and CD8+ TEMRA repertoires had several. In TEMRA cells and active patients, CD8+ clonal expansion in Susac reached its peak.

As regards this clonotype: Antigen unknown.

Reverse transcription of about 0.45 to 1 ug RNA used random hexamers. TCRdb called the immunoSEQ multiplex PCR reads again in MiXCR, with one record for every CDR3 protein. The repertoire holds 70,000 to 100,000 distinct CDR3 sequences, with 96% as singletons. In Susac syndrome patients, recently defined diagnostic criteria for definite or probable disease were met. This CDR3 has 15 amino acids. Between the trimmed V and J ends, which lost 2 bases and 1 base, there was a span of 11 bases. Germline loops: CDR1 LGHDT, CDR2 YNNKEL (reference sequence). The chain recombines TRBV3-1 with TRBJ1-1; D ambiguous. The receptor was isolated from a human donor with Susac syndrome. Sequences were obtained from CD8+ T cells from PBMCs. Here the CDR3 DNA reads TGTGCCAGCAGCCAAAACCTCCAGGCGAACACTGAAGCTTTCTTT. Amino acid sequence: CASSQNLQANTEAFF.